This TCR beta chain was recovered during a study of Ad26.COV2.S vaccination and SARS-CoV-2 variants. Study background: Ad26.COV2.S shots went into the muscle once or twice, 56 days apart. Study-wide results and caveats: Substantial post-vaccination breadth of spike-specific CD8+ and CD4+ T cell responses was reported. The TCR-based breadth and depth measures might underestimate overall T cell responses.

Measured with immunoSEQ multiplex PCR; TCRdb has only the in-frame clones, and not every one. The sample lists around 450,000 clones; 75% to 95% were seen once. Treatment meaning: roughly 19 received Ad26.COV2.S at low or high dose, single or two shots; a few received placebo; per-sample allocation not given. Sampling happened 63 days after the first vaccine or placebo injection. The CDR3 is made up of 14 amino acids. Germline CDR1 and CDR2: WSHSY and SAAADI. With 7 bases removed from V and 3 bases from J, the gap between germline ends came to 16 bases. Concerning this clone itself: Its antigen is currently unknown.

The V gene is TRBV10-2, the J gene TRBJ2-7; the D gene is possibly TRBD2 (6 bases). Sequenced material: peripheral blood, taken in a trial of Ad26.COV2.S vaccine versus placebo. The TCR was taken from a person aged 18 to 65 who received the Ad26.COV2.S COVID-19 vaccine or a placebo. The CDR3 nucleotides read TGCGCCAGCACCCCGTGGGCGGGAAGCTACGAGCAGTACTTC. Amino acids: CASTPWAGSYEQYF.